This T cell receptor beta chain is drawn from a study of T cell changes during pregnancy in multiple sclerosis. The trim removed 4 bases at V and 4 bases at J, leaving 3 bases unmatched. Germline-derived CDR1 and CDR2 are SGHDN and FVKESK. The CDR3 is 14 residues long. Profiled with immunoSEQ multiplex PCR; TCRdb holds only in-frame clones, not every one. Of about 68,000 clones listed, about 89% are singletons. This clonotype originated in a female donor with multiple sclerosis, enrolled in a pregnancy study. The material sequenced was peripheral blood, taken in the second trimester of pregnancy. The gene calls are TRBV14 and TRBJ2-7, with 11 bases identical to TRBD2. This chain's CDR3 is CASSPRLAGYEQYF. CDR3 nucleotides: TGTGCCAGCAGCCCCAGACTAGCGGGGTACGAGCAGTACTTC.